The rows below give T cell receptor beta chains drawn from one sample of a study of blood T cells in healthy people across ages. Using its own MiXCR run on the 5' RACE reads, TCRdb lists one record per CDR3 protein. The table lists fewer than 2 million distinct CDR3 sequences, about two fifths of them singletons. The sequenced material came from blood. These receptor sequences come from a human donor in good health. The CDR3 runs from the conserved cysteine through the conserved F or W. The D gene is left open where the match is weak. The size field is filled for only some rows; it gives once, few, many or a size class.

J gene: TRBJ2-1; D gene: .; clone size: .; V gene: TRBV20-1; CDR3 DNA: TGCAGTGCTGTCCCTTACGAGCAGTTCTTC; CDR3 protein: CSAVPYEQFF
J gene: TRBJ2-7; D gene: .; clone size: few; V gene: TRBV29-1; CDR3 DNA: TGCAGCGTTGAAGTAGGGTCTAAATTCTCCTACGAGCAGTACTTC; CDR3 protein: CSVEVGSKFSYEQYF
J gene: TRBJ1-1; D gene: TRBD1; clone size: .; V gene: TRBV20-1; CDR3 DNA: TGCAGTGCCACCGGGACAGGGCGCACTGAAGCTTTCTTT; CDR3 protein: CSATGTGRTEAFF
J gene: TRBJ1-6; D gene: .; clone size: many; V gene: TRBV6-4; CDR3 DNA: TGTGCCAGCAGTGGGACCGGAGATTCACCCCTCCACTTT; CDR3 protein: CASSGTGDSPLHF
J gene: TRBJ2-3; D gene: TRBD2; clone size: .; V gene: TRBV4-3; CDR3 DNA: TGCGCCAGCAGCCGATACCGCGGGGGTGACACAGATACGCAGTATTTT; CDR3 protein: CASSRYRGGDTDTQYF
J gene: TRBJ1-5; D gene: TRBD1; clone size: .; V gene: TRBV2; CDR3 DNA: TGTGCCAGTAGTCTCCGACAGGGGGCGCGGCAGCCCCAGCATTTT; CDR3 protein: CASSLRQGARQPQHF
J gene: TRBJ2-3; D gene: TRBD1; clone size: .; V gene: TRBV11-2; CDR3 DNA: TGTGCCAGCAGCTTAGGGGTTGACAGGGTCACAGATACGCAGTATTTT; CDR3 protein: CASSLGVDRVTDTQYF
J gene: TRBJ2-1; D gene: TRBD1; clone size: few; V gene: TRBV7-2; CDR3 DNA: TGTGCCAGCAGCTTTGGCAGGGGGCGGGTTAATGAGCAGTTCTTC; CDR3 protein: CASSFGRGRVNEQFF
J gene: TRBJ2-7; D gene: TRBD1; clone size: few; V gene: TRBV20-1; CDR3 DNA: TGCAGTGCTAGAGATCGGGGACAGGGAATAGGGGAGCAGTACTTC; CDR3 protein: CSARDRGQGIGEQYF
J gene: TRBJ2-3; D gene: TRBD1; clone size: .; V gene: TRBV6-6; CDR3 DNA: TGTGCCAGCAGTTACTCGAAGGACAGGGCTCGAGATACGCAGTATTTT; CDR3 protein: CASSYSKDRARDTQYF
J gene: TRBJ1-2; D gene: .; clone size: few; V gene: TRBV7-2; CDR3 DNA: TGTGCCAGCAGCTTAGCTCGACTCGGGATTAACTATGGCTACACCTTC; CDR3 protein: CASSLARLGINYGYTF
J gene: TRBJ2-1; D gene: .; clone size: many; V gene: TRBV25-1; CDR3 DNA: TGTGCCAGCTCCTTGGGGGTGCGCGAGCAGTTCTTC; CDR3 protein: CASSLGVREQFF
J gene: TRBJ1-2; D gene: TRBD1; clone size: many; V gene: TRBV6-5; CDR3 DNA: TGTGCCAGCAGCTTATCGGGACAGGGGCGCTATGGCTACACCTTC; CDR3 protein: CASSLSGQGRYGYTF
J gene: TRBJ2-3; D gene: TRBD2; clone size: .; V gene: TRBV10-3; CDR3 DNA: TGTGCCATCAGCCCAGGGAGCGGGGGATCTCCGGTAGATACGCAGTATTTT; CDR3 protein: CAISPGSGGSPVDTQYF
J gene: TRBJ1-1; D gene: .; clone size: .; V gene: TRBV20-1; CDR3 DNA: TGCAGTGTTATGGCCGGGACAACGAACACTGAAGCTTTCTTT; CDR3 protein: CSVMAGTTNTEAFF
J gene: TRBJ2-7; D gene: .; clone size: .; V gene: TRBV28; CDR3 DNA: TGTGCCAGCGGGAAGTACGAGCAGTACTTC; CDR3 protein: CASGKYEQYF
J gene: TRBJ2-3; D gene: TRBD2; clone size: few; V gene: TRBV7-2; CDR3 DNA: TGTGCCAGCAGCTTATCCGGGGGGAGCTCACAGACAGATACGCAGTATTTT; CDR3 protein: CASSLSGGSSQTDTQYF
J gene: TRBJ1-2; D gene: .; clone size: .; V gene: TRBV27; CDR3 DNA: TGTGCCAGCAGTCGAGAAGGGGCCGACTATGGCTACACCTTC; CDR3 protein: CASSREGADYGYTF
J gene: TRBJ2-4; D gene: .; clone size: .; V gene: TRBV7-6; CDR3 DNA: TGTGTCAGCAGCTTAGGGTCCAACGGGCAGGGAAAAAACATTCAGTACTTC; CDR3 protein: CVSSLGSNGQGKNIQYF
J gene: TRBJ1-5; D gene: .; clone size: .; V gene: TRBV18; CDR3 DNA: TGTGCCAGCTCACCAAAACCAGGGGAGTCACAGCCCCAGCATTTT; CDR3 protein: CASSPKPGESQPQHF